This entry describes one T cell receptor (beta chain). The data were obtained in a study of T cell changes during pregnancy in multiple sclerosis. Sequenced by immunoSEQ multiplex PCR; TCRdb stores in-frame clones only, minus some. Of 60,000 to 65,000 clones listed, 80% to 95% are singletons. From germline, CDR1 is SEHNR and CDR2 FQNEAQ (reference sequence). The V and J ends lost 5 bases and 0 bases, in that order; junction bases with no gene match: 5. There are 15 residues in the CDR3. The clonotype was recovered from a female donor in good health, enrolled as a control in a pregnancy study. The chain uses TRBV7-9 and TRBJ2-3, with 7 bases aligning to TRBD1. The specimen comprised peripheral blood, sampled in the second trimester of pregnancy. The CDR3 here is CASSPGQASTDTQYF. CDR3 nucleotide sequence: TGTGCCAGCAGCCCCGGACAGGCTAGCACAGATACGCAGTATTTT.